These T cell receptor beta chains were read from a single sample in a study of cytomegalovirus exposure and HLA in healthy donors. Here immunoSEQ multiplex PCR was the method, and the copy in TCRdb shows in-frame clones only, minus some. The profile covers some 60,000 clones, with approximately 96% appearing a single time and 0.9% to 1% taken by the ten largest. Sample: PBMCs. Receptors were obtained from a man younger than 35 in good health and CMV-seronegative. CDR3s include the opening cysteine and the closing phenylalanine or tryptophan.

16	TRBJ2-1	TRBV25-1	CASSDFGTSEYNEQFF
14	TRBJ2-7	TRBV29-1	CSVDGTGNSYEQYF
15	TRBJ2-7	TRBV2	CASRETGPSSYEQYF
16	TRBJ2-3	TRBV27	CASSLIGGKFTDTQYF
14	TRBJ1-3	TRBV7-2	CASSPPGRGNTIYF
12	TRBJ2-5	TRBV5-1	CASSFLGETQYF
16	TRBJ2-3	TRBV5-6	CASSWTTSLETDTQYF
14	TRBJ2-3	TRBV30	CAWSARGLTDTQYF
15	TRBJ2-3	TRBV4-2	CASSQDRGRAYAQYF
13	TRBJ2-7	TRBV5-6	CASSWGTALEQYF
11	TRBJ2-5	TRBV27	CASSFMETQYF